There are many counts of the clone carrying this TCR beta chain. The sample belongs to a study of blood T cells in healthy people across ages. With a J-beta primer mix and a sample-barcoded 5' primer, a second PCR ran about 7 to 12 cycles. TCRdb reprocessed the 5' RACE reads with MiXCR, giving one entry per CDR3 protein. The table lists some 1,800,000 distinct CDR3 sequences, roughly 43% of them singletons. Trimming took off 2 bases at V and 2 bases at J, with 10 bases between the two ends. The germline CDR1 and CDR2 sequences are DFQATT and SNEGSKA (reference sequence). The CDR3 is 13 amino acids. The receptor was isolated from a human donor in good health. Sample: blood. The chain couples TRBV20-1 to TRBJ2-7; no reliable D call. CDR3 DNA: TGCAGTGCTAGAAGGCCAGGACCCTACGAGCAGTACTTC. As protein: CSARRPGPYEQYF.